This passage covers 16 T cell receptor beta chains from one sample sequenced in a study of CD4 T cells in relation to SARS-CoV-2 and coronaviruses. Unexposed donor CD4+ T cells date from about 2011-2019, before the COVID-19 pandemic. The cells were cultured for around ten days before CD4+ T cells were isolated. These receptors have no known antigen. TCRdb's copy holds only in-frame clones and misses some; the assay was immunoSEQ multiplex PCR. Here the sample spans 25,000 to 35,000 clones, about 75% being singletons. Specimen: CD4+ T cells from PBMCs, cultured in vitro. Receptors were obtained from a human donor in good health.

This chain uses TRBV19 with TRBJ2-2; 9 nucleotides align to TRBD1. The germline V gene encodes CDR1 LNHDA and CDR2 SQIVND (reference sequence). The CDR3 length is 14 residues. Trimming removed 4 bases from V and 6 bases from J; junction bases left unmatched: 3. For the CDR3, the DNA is TGTGCCAGTAGTAGGGACAGGGAGGCCGGGGAGCTGTTTTTT. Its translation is CASSRDREAGELFF.

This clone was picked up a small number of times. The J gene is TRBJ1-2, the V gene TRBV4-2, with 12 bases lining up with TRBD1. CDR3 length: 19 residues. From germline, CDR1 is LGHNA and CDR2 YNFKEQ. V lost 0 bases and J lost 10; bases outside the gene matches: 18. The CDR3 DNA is TGTGCCAGCAGCCAAGATCGGGCCGGGACAGGGGGCGCCAAGATCGACTACACCTTC. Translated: CASSQDRAGTGGAKIDYTF.

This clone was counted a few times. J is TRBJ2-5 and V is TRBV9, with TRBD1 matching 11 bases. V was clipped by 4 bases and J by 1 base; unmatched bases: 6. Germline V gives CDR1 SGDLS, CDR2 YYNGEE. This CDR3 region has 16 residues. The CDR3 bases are TGTGCCAGCAGCCGCGGGACAGGGGGGACCCAAGAGACCCAGTACTTC. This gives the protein CASSRGTGGTQETQYF.

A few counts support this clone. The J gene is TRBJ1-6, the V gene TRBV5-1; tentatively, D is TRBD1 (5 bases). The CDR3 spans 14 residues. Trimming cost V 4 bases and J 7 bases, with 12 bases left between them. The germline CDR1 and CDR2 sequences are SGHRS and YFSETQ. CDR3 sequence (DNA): TGCGCCAGCAGCCCCCGGGACGACAATTCACCCCTCCACTTT. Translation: CASSPRDDNSPLHF.

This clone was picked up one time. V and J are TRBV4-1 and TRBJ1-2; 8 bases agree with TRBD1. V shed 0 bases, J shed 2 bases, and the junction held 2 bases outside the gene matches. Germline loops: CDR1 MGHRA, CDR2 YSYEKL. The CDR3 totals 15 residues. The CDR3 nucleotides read TGCGCCAGCAGCCAAGAGAGGACAGGGAACTATGGCTACACCTTC. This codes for CASSQERTGNYGYTF.

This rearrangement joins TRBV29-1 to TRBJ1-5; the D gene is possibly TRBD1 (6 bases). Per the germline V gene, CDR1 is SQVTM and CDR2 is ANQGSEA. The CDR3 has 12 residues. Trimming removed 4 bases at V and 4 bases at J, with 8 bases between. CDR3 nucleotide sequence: TGCAGCGTTGGAGGGGGGAATCAGCCCCAGCATTTT. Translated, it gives CSVGGGNQPQHF.

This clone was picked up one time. The CDR3 here is CASSSPPDSLYGYTF. CDR3 bases: TGTGCCAGCAGTTCTCCCCCTGACAGTCTCTATGGCTACACCTTC. The chain couples TRBV28 to TRBJ1-2, with D perhaps matching TRBD1 (5 bases). Trimming removed 4 bases from V and 4 bases from J, with 16 bases in between. Germline V gene lookup returns CDR1 MDHEN and CDR2 SYDVKM. The CDR3 contains 15 residues.

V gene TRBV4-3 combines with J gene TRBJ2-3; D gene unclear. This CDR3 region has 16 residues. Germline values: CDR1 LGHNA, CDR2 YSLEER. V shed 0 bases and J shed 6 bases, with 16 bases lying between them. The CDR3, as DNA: TGCGCCAGCAGCCAAGATACGGGTAGGGTGACGGATACGCAGTATTTT. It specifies CASSQDTGRVTDTQYF.

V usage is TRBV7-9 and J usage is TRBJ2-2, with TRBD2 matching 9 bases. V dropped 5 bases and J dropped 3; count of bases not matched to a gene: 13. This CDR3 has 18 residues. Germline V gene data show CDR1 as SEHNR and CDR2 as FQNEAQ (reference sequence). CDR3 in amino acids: CASSPARTAGGYTGELFF. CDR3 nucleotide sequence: TGTGCCAGCAGCCCCGCTCGAACAGCGGGGGGTTACACCGGGGAGCTGTTTTTT.

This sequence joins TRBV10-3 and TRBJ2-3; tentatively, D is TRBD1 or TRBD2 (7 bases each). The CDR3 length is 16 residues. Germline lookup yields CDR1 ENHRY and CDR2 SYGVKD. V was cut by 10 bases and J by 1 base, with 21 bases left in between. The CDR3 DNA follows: TGTGCCACAAGGCCCGACAGGGAGGGTGGCACAGATACGCAGTATTTT. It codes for CATRPDREGGTDTQYF.

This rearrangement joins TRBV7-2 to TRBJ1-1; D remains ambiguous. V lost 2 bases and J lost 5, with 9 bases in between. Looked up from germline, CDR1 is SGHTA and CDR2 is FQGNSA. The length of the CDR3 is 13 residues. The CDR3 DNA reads TGTGCCAGCAGCTTATCAGAGGGAACTGAAGCTTTCTTT. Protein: CASSLSEGTEAFF.

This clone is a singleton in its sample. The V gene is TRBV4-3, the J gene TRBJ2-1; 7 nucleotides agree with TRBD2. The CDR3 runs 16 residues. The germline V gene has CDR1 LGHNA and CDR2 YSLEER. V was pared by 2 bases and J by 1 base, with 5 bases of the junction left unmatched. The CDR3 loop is CASSQLREWSYNEQFF. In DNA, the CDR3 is TGCGCCAGCAGCCAATTGCGGGAGTGGTCCTACAATGAGCAGTTCTTC.

CDR3 loop: CASSSNDRGWGGYTF. The CDR3 bases are TGTGCCAGCAGCTCAAACGACAGGGGGTGGGGTGGCTACACCTTC. This sequence joins TRBV7-8 and TRBJ1-2, with 9 bases that match TRBD1. The germline CDR1 and CDR2 sequences are SGHVS and FQNEAQ. The CDR3 contains 15 residues. The trim removed 4 bases at V and 7 bases at J, leaving 10 bases unmatched.

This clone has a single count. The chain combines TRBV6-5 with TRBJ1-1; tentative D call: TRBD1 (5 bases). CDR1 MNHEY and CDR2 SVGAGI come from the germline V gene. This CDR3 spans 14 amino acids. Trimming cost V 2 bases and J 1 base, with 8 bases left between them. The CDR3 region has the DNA TGTGCCAGCAGTTACGTTAGGGGGAACACTGAAGCTTTCTTT. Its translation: CASSYVRGNTEAFF.

In DNA, the CDR3 is TGTGCCAGCAGCCCAGGGGGGGGAAACACCATATATTTT. Protein sequence: CASSPGGGNTIYF. The chain links TRBV7-8 to TRBJ1-3; TRBD1 matches 7 bases. The CDR3 has 13 residues. The V gene end was trimmed by 5 bases and the J gene end by 4 bases; junction bases not matched to a gene: 2. Germline CDR1 and CDR2: SGHVS and FQNEAQ.

The CDR3 DNA is TGTGCCAGCAGTTCCGCCACCCTGAATCAGCCCCAGCATTTT. Translated, it gives CASSSATLNQPQHF. The V gene is TRBV27, the J gene TRBJ1-5; D unclear. Trimming removed 4 bases at V and 4 bases at J, with 11 bases between. The germline V gene encodes CDR1 MNHEY and CDR2 SMNVEV (reference sequence). The length of the CDR3 is 14 residues.